The 32 T cell receptor beta chains in this list originate from one sample, sequenced in a study of beta chain features in type 1 diabetes (dated by TCRdb to between 2018 and 2020). For these TCRs, the target antigens are not known. The full study reports these points: In all four CD4+ subsets, TCRB CDR3 length was moderately but significantly shorter in type 1 diabetes patients.

Libraries came from the immunoSEQ multiplex PCR assay. The High Capacity cDNA Reverse Transcription Kit was used to reverse transcribe all of the isolated RNA, meaning that expressed TCRB transcripts were what got sequenced. TCRdb retrieved this table from immuneACCESS and kept in-frame rearrangements only. Not all clones are present; in checked studies, unresolved V genes account for under half, and no reason is known for the remainder. This sample holds around 150,000 clones; 7.5% to 9.5% were observed only once. The ten largest account for around 0.56% of the sample. Material: central memory CD4+ T cells from blood. All receptors derive from a woman aged 18 to 35 with type 1 diabetes.

V gene TRBV4-3 combines with J gene TRBJ2-1; 10 bases match TRBD2. Germline trimming cut 1 base from V and 1 base from J; bases unmatched to any gene: 7. Germline values: CDR1 LGHNA, CDR2 YSLEER. There are 18 residues in the CDR3. The CDR3: CASSQGAGGPVSYNEQFF. CDR3 nucleotides: TGCGCCAGCAGCCAAGGAGCGGGAGGGCCGGTTTCCTACAATGAGCAGTTCTTC.

This chain connects TRBV28 to TRBJ2-7; 8 bases line up with TRBD2. Germline loops: CDR1 MDHEN, CDR2 SYDVKM. The CDR3 has 13 residues. V lost 10 bases to trimming and J lost 12 bases; unmatched junction nucleotides: 17. DNA for the CDR3: TGTGCCACCCGCAGCGGGGGACGGGGAGGATCGTACTTC. Protein product: CATRSGGRGGSYF.

This rearrangement joins TRBV9 to TRBJ2-1; TRBD2 aligns across 15 bases. Trimming cost V 3 bases and J 6 bases; bases outside gene matches: 7. CDR3 size: 17 residues. Germline CDR1 SGDLS, CDR2 YYNGEE. CDR3 nucleotide sequence: TGTGCCAGCAGCGAAGAGAGGACTAGCGGGGGGGCCAATGAGCAGTTCTTC. The encoded protein is CASSEERTSGGANEQFF.

The genes are TRBV5-1 and TRBJ2-5; D is perhaps TRBD2 (5 bases). Per the germline V gene, CDR1 is SGHRS and CDR2 is YFSETQ. CDR3 length equals 15 residues. Trimming shortened V by 5 bases and J by 2 bases, and 16 bases separated the two germline ends. The CDR3 coding sequence is TGCGCCAGCAGAGCTTGGGGTAGCGAACAAGAGACCCAGTACTTC. Translation gives CASRAWGSEQETQYF.

There are a few counts of this clone. The V and J genes are TRBV4-3 and TRBJ1-3; D is perhaps TRBD1 (5 bases). The CDR3 loop spans 13 amino acids. Trimming took off 4 bases at V and 9 bases at J, with 13 bases between the two ends. CDR1 is LGHNA and CDR2 is YSLEER in the germline V gene. In DNA form, the CDR3 reads TGCGCCAGCAGCCTAACCAACGGGGGCACCATATATTTT. Its translation is CASSLTNGGTIYF.

The chain carries TRBV9 and TRBJ1-6, with TRBD1 matching over 8 bases. The CDR3 covers 15 residues. Germline CDR1 is SGDLS and CDR2 is YYNGEE. Trimming removed 4 bases from V and 6 bases from J; junction bases left unmatched: 6. The CDR3 bases are TGTGCCAGCAGCCCCGGACAGGGCCGTAATTCACCCCTCCACTTT. The encoded protein is CASSPGQGRNSPLHF.

J is TRBJ2-2 and V is TRBV7-2; D is perhaps TRBD2 (6 bases). Germline CDR1 SGHTA, CDR2 FQGNSA. The CDR3 is 16 residues long. Trimming stripped 6 bases from V and 1 base from J, with 15 bases between. CDR3 DNA sequence: TGTGCCAGCAGGCCGGGAGCGATAAGGAACACCGGGGAGCTGTTTTTT. This encodes CASRPGAIRNTGELFF.

V and J are TRBV29-1 and TRBJ2-5; 10 positions agree with TRBD2. CDR3 length: 14 amino acids. Germline assignment: CDR1 SQVTM and CDR2 ANQGSEA. Unmatched junction bases numbered 6, after V lost 4 bases and J lost 4 bases. CDR3 bases: TGCAGCGTTGCCCTAGCGGGAGTGAGAGAGACCCAGTACTTC. Amino acid sequence: CSVALAGVRETQYF.

This sequence joins TRBV7-9 and TRBJ2-3; 12 bases line up with TRBD2. Germline V gene sequence: CDR1 SEHNR, CDR2 FQNEAQ (reference sequence). Unmatched junction bases numbered 3, after V lost 10 bases and J lost 4 bases. This CDR3 contains 13 residues. Written as DNA, the CDR3 is TGTGCCACCACTAGCGGGGGGCCAGATACGCAGTATTTT. Translated: CATTSGGPDTQYF.

The chain joins TRBV6-5 to TRBJ2-2; 7 bases map to TRBD2. The length of the CDR3 is 15 residues. J lost 0 bases, V lost 8 bases, and 6 bases had no gene match. Germline V gene data show CDR1 as MNHEY and CDR2 as SVGAGI. The CDR3 loop is CASRWGGTNTGELFF. The CDR3 nucleotides are TGTGCCAGCCGTTGGGGGGGGACGAACACCGGGGAGCTGTTTTTT.

This chain links TRBV29-1 with TRBJ1-5, with D perhaps TRBD1 (5 bases). V was clipped by 7 bases and J by 3 bases, with 13 bases between them. The CDR3 totals 13 residues. The germline V gene encodes CDR1 SQVTM and CDR2 ANQGSEA. The CDR3 sequence is CSARGTANQPQHF. CDR3 coding DNA: TGCAGCGCCCGGGGGACCGCCAATCAGCCCCAGCATTTT. Using reference TRBV29-1 and TRBJ1-5 for the parts outside the CDR3, the full variable domain is SAVISQKPSRDICQRGTSLTIQCQVDSQVTMMFWYRQQPGQSLTLIATANQGSEATYESGFVIDKFPISRPNLTFSTLTVSNMSPEDSSIYLCSARGTANQPQHFGDGTRLSIL.

This clone turned up a few times. The chain links TRBV27 to TRBJ1-2; TRBD1 matches at 8 bases. The CDR3 totals 13 residues. Trimming took 6 bases from V and 8 from J; bases not matched to a gene: 8. Germline V gives CDR1 MNHEY, CDR2 SMNVEV (reference sequence). The CDR3 sequence is CASSPRGPGGYTF. CDR3 nucleotides: TGTGCCAGCAGCCCCAGGGGGCCCGGGGGCTACACCTTC.

This clone was seen more than once but under ten times. The chain joins TRBV7-9 to TRBJ1-5; weak D call: TRBD1 (6 bases). CDR1 and CDR2 (germline): SEHNR, FQNEAQ (reference sequence). The CDR3 loop spans 12 amino acids. Deletions cut 5 bases from V and 5 bases from J, with 7 bases between. The CDR3 DNA is TGTGCCAGCAGCAGGACAGATCAGCCCCAGCATTTT. Protein product: CASSRTDQPQHF.

This sequence joins TRBV7-2 and TRBJ2-2; 7 bases line up with TRBD1. Germline V gives CDR1 SGHTA, CDR2 FQGNSA. The CDR3 runs to 15 residues. The junction had 4 bases not matched to a gene; V was cut back by 5 bases and J by 1 base. The CDR3 nucleotides are TGTGCCAGCAGCCGCCGACAGGGGAACACCGGGGAGCTGTTTTTT. It codes for CASSRRQGNTGELFF. The complete variable domain, with remaining parts taken from reference TRBV7-2 and TRBJ2-2, reads GAGVSQSPSNKVTEKGKDVELRCDPISGHTALYWYRQSLGQGLEFLIYFQGNSAPDKSGLPSDRFSAERTGGSVSTLTIQRTQQEDSAVYLCASSRRQGNTGELFFGEGSRLTVL.

This clone turned up a few times. The chain combines TRBV18 with TRBJ2-1, with TRBD1 identical over 7 bases. The germline CDR1 and CDR2 sequences are KGHSH and LQKENI. The V gene end was trimmed by 1 base and the J gene end by 4 bases; junction bases not matched to a gene: 4. The CDR3 spans 15 residues. The CDR3 DNA sequence: TGTGCCAGCTCACCACAGGGGGCTCGGTACAATGAGCAGTTCTTC. It codes for CASSPQGARYNEQFF.

The chain uses TRBV7-3 and TRBJ2-1; 7 bases are shared with TRBD2. The junction had 10 bases not matched to a gene; V was cut back by 5 bases and J by 9 bases. The CDR3 runs 14 residues. The V gene's germline CDR1 is SGHTA and CDR2 FQGTGA. CDR3 residues: CASSKYTREGEQFF. In DNA, the CDR3 is TGTGCCAGCAGCAAATACACTAGGGAGGGTGAGCAGTTCTTC.

This clone was seen only a few times. One end of the junction does not line up with germline, which may come from a read error. The chain has TRBV11-2 and TRBJ2-2, with TRBD1 matching over 8 bases. This CDR3 region has 15 residues. Germline V gives CDR1 SGHAT, CDR2 FQNNGV. CDR3 amino acids: CASSLDRGVSGELFF. The CDR3 DNA reads TGTGCCAGCAGCCTAGACAGGGGAGTATCCGGGGAGCTGTTTTTT. Full variable domain (rest looked up from reference TRBV11-2 and TRBJ2-2): EAGVAQSPRYKIIEKRQSVAFWCNPISGHATLYWYQQILGQGPKLLIQFQNNGVVDDSQLPKDRFSAERLKGVDSTLKIQPAKLEDSAVYLCASSLDRGVSGELFFGEGSRLTVL.

This clone has just a few counts. The rearrangement uses TRBV18 and TRBJ2-3; 14 nucleotides line up with TRBD2. J was trimmed by 1 base and V by 5 bases; bases with no gene match: 5. The CDR3 length is 17 residues. Germline V gene sequence: CDR1 KGHSH, CDR2 LQKENI. The CDR3, as DNA: TGTGCCAGCTCATCGGGGACTAGCGGGAGTGGCACAGATACGCAGTATTTT. Translation: CASSSGTSGSGTDTQYF.

The sample holds a few counts of this clone. The V and J genes are TRBV6-1 and TRBJ1-5; a weak D match, TRBD1 (5 bases). The V and J ends lost 10 bases and 5 bases respectively, with 18 bases between them. This CDR3 is built from 14 residues. Germline V gene data show CDR1 as MNHNS and CDR2 as SASEGT. Written as DNA, the CDR3 is TGTGCCACCATTACCGGACACTCCTATCAGCCCCAGCATTTT. Residues: CATITGHSYQPQHF.

V usage is TRBV7-6 and J usage is TRBJ2-5, with D hard to call. CDR1 and CDR2 (germline): SGHVS, FNYEAQ. The V and J ends lost 5 bases and 2 bases respectively, with 9 bases between them. CDR3 length: 13 residues. The CDR3 DNA reads TGTGCCAGCAGCCCTAACCTTCAAGAGACCCAGTACTTC. Residues: CASSPNLQETQYF.

The rearrangement links TRBV27 to TRBJ2-3, with D possibly TRBD2 on 6 matching bases. The V gene lost 2 bases and the J gene lost 2 bases, with 8 bases spanning the gap. Germline CDR1 MNHEY, CDR2 SMNVEV (reference sequence). The CDR3 contains 14 residues. For the CDR3, the DNA is TGTGCCAGCAGTTTAAAGCGGGTCACAGATACGCAGTATTTT. Amino acids: CASSLKRVTDTQYF.

The chain is built from TRBV11-2 and TRBJ2-5, with D maybe TRBD1 (6 bases). This CDR3 is 15 amino acids long. V was trimmed by 1 base and J by 5 bases, leaving 14 bases between them. Germline lookup yields CDR1 SGHAT and CDR2 FQNNGV. CDR3 protein: CASSLGSGVAETQYF. The DNA of the CDR3 is TGTGCCAGCAGCTTAGGGTCAGGGGTCGCGGAGACCCAGTACTTC. Filled out from reference TRBV11-2 and TRBJ2-5, the complete variable domain reads EAGVAQSPRYKIIEKRQSVAFWCNPISGHATLYWYQQILGQGPKLLIQFQNNGVVDDSQLPKDRFSAERLKGVDSTLKIQPAKLEDSAVYLCASSLGSGVAETQYFGPGTRLLVL.

The chain joins TRBV5-1 to TRBJ2-5; 8 positions agree with TRBD2. CDR3 size: 16 residues. Germline CDR1 is SGHRS and CDR2 is YFSETQ. V trimming: 3 bases; J trimming: 7 bases; junction bases outside the gene matches: 14. The CDR3: CASSSSSRGGVGTQYF. CDR3 in DNA: TGCGCCAGCAGCTCGTCGAGCCGGGGGGGCGTGGGGACCCAGTACTTC.

The sample holds a few counts of this clone. The rearrangement uses TRBV7-8 and TRBJ2-5; 7 bases are shared with TRBD1. The germline CDR1 and CDR2 sequences are SGHVS and FQNEAQ. The CDR3 sequence is 14 residues long. The V and J ends lost 5 bases and 0 bases, in that order; junction bases with no gene match: 3. The CDR3 sequence: CASSQDRDQETQYF. The CDR3 DNA sequence: TGTGCCAGCAGCCAAGACAGGGACCAAGAGACCCAGTACTTC.

The V gene is TRBV6-5, the J gene TRBJ1-4; 8 nucleotides match TRBD1. CDR1 is MNHEY, CDR2 SVGAGI, per germline. With V trimmed by 6 bases and J by 5 bases, 8 bases remained unmatched. The CDR3 is 15 amino acids. CDR3 in DNA: TGTGCCAGCAGCCCAGGACAGGGACTGAATGAAAAACTGTTTTTT. It specifies CASSPGQGLNEKLFF.

V is TRBV7-2 and J is TRBJ2-1; D gene unclear. The CDR3 is 12 amino acids. Germline V gene data show CDR1 as SGHTA and CDR2 as FQGNSA. Trimming shortened V by 5 bases and J by 2 bases, and 4 bases separated the two germline ends. CDR3 nucleotides: TGTGCCAGCAGCCAGACCTACAATGAGCAGTTCTTC. This gives the protein CASSQTYNEQFF.

This clone was recorded a few times. The chain carries TRBV28 and TRBJ2-6; D gene uncertain. CDR1 and CDR2 from the germline V gene are MDHEN and SYDVKM. This CDR3 spans 15 amino acids. Trimming took off 5 bases at V and 4 bases at J, with 12 bases between the two ends. CDR3 bases: TGTGCCAGCAGTACCCCAGGTCCCGGGGCCAACGTCCTGACTTTC. Translating it yields CASSTPGPGANVLTF.

The chain combines TRBV6-6 with TRBJ1-5; no reliable D call. The CDR3 is made up of 14 amino acids. The germline V gene encodes CDR1 MNHNY and CDR2 SVGAGI (reference sequence). With 2 bases removed from V and 3 bases from J, the gap between germline ends came to 8 bases. In DNA, the CDR3 is TGTGCCAGCAGTTACGGGCAGGTCAATCAGCCCCAGCATTTT. The encoded protein is CASSYGQVNQPQHF.

The chain joins TRBV7-2 to TRBJ1-2, with TRBD1 matching over 7 bases. V lost 3 bases to trimming and J lost 4 bases; unmatched junction nucleotides: 5. CDR1 and CDR2 (germline): SGHTA, FQGNSA. The length of the CDR3 is 14 residues. This CDR3 reads CASSFLTGLYGYTF. The CDR3 nucleotides read TGTGCCAGCAGCTTTCTGACAGGGCTCTATGGCTACACCTTC.

This clone has just a few counts. CDR3 sequence (DNA): TGCGCCAGCTCCACAGGGGGAAACAATCAGCCCCAGCATTTT. It encodes CASSTGGNNQPQHF. This sequence joins TRBV5-1 and TRBJ1-5, with 8 bases aligning to TRBD1. The CDR3 is 14 amino acids. The germline V gene has CDR1 SGHRS and CDR2 YFSETQ. Trimming took 7 bases from V and 3 from J; bases not matched to a gene: 6.

This chain links TRBV5-6 with TRBJ2-5; TRBD1 matches at 7 bases. The CDR3 runs to 15 residues. J lost 1 base, V lost 1 base, and 4 bases had no gene match. The V gene's germline CDR1 is SGHDT and CDR2 YYEEEE. This CDR3 is CASSLRGPRQETQYF. CDR3 in DNA: TGTGCCAGCAGCTTGAGGGGGCCCCGCCAAGAGACCCAGTACTTC.

This sequence joins TRBV4-2 and TRBJ2-7; D perhaps matches TRBD2 (6 bases). Germline CDR1 is LGHNA and CDR2 is YNFKEQ. Trimming took off 10 bases at V and 0 bases at J, with 10 bases between the two ends. The CDR3 sequence is 12 residues long. In nucleotides, the CDR3 is TGTGCCACCTCGGGACTCTCCTACGAGCAGTACTTC. It yields the protein CATSGLSYEQYF.